This is a list of T cell receptor beta chains from one sample in a study of response to subunit inactivated influenza vaccine. From the RT-PCR reads, TCRdb called clonotypes with MiXCR, one entry per CDR3 protein. The sample has about 500,000 distinct CDR3 sequences, 16% seen once. The material was CD4+ T cells sorted from PBMCs, obtained 23 months after vaccination. The origin of the receptors is a man in his fifties or sixties who received an inactivated influenza vaccine. Both conserved end residues are part of each CDR3. D genes are given only for firm matches. Size values are once, few and many counts, or a class for expanded clones, and some rows have none.

j_gene | d_gene | abundance | v_gene | CDR3aa | CDR3nt
TRBJ1-1 | - | - | TRBV5-1 | CASRDLVNTEAFF | TGCGCCAGCAGAGACCTAGTGAACACTGAAGCTTTCTTT
TRBJ2-7 | - | - | TRBV20-1 | CSALVSGVSYEQYF | TGCAGTGCTTTAGTCTCGGGAGTCTCCTACGAGCAGTACTTC
TRBJ1-6 | TRBD1 | few | TRBV7-9 | CASSLSPGQGFHF | TGTGCCAGCAGCTTATCACCGGGACAGGGTTTCCACTTT
TRBJ1-2 | TRBD1 | - | TRBV12-3/TRBV12-4 | CASSPQGGNYGYAF | TGTGCCAGCAGTCCCCAGGGGGGTAACTATGGCTACGCCTTC
TRBJ2-7 | - | few | TRBV5-1 | CASSYGSGPSYEQYF | TGCGCCAGCAGCTATGGAAGCGGCCCGTCCTACGAGCAGTACTTC
TRBJ2-7 | - | - | TRBV20-1 | CSASAGIYEQYF | TGCAGTGCTAGCGCAGGGATTTACGAGCAGTACTTC
TRBJ2-2 | TRBD1 | many | TRBV10-3 | CAIRWTGNTGELFF | TGTGCCATCAGATGGACAGGGAACACCGGGGAGCTGTTTTTT
TRBJ1-2 | - | - | TRBV4-2 | CASSQVDSGYTF | TGTGCCAGCAGCCAAGTCGACAGCGGCTACACCTTC
TRBJ1-5 | - | few | TRBV30 | CAWSWGNSNQPQHF | TGTGCCTGGAGTTGGGGGAATAGCAATCAGCCCCAGCATTTT
TRBJ2-5 | TRBD2 | few | TRBV3-1 | CASSQYLAGDQETQYF | TGTGCCAGCAGCCAATACCTAGCGGGGGACCAAGAGACCCAGTACTTC
TRBJ2-3 | TRBD1 | many | TRBV24-1 | CATSDPTNRGDTQYF | TGTGCCACCAGTGACCCTACAAACAGGGGCGATACGCAGTATTTT
TRBJ1-6 | - | many | TRBV10-3 | CAISEGGNNSPLHF | TGTGCCATCAGTGAGGGAGGCAATAATTCACCCCTCCACTTT
TRBJ1-2 | - | - | TRBV11-2 | CASSLAEQVGYGYTF | TGTGCCAGCAGCTTAGCTGAGCAGGTCGGCTATGGCTACACCTTC
TRBJ2-7 | TRBD1 | few | TRBV9 | CASSIRDRESSEQYF | TGTGCCAGCAGCATACGGGACAGGGAATCAAGCGAGCAGTACTTC
TRBJ2-5 | - | - | TRBV12-3/TRBV12-4 | CASSFAREEETQYF | TGTGCCAGCAGTTTTGCCAGGGAAGAAGAGACCCAGTACTTC
TRBJ2-1 | TRBD1 | many | TRBV27 | CASSSRQGRGQFF | TGTGCCAGCAGTTCCAGACAGGGAAGAGGACAGTTCTTC
TRBJ2-3 | - | few | TRBV18 | CASSPFGDTQYF | TGTGCCAGCTCACCCTTTGGAGATACGCAGTATTTT
TRBJ2-7 | TRBD1 | many | TRBV6-1 | CASSPRQGLYEQYF | TGTGCCAGCAGTCCAAGACAGGGGCTCTACGAGCAGTACTTC
TRBJ2-4 | - | few | TRBV10-3 | CAISESPTENIQYF | TGTGCCATCAGTGAGTCACCAACCGAAAACATTCAGTACTTC
TRBJ1-4 | TRBD1 | few | TRBV5-1 | CASSPGTGKNEKLFF | TGCGCCAGCAGTCCCGGGACAGGGAAAAATGAAAAACTGTTTTTT
TRBJ2-1 | - | - | TRBV24-1 | CATSDPSSRGVLNEQFF | TGTGCCACCAGTGACCCCTCGAGCAGGGGGGTGCTCAATGAGCAGTTCTTC
TRBJ2-7 | TRBD1 | - | TRBV4-3 | CASSQDWGQGHEQYF | TGCGCCAGCAGCCAAGATTGGGGACAGGGCCACGAGCAGTACTTC
TRBJ2-7 | - | few | TRBV20-1 | CSARGARSSDEQYF | TGCAGTGCTAGAGGGGCCCGGAGCTCGGATGAGCAGTACTTC
TRBJ1-2 | TRBD1 | - | TRBV4-1 | CASSQGHGTAYGYTF | TGCGCCAGCAGCCAAGGGCACGGGACAGCCTATGGCTACACCTTC
TRBJ2-3 | TRBD2 | - | TRBV5-1 | CASSLSPAGRTDTQYF | TGCGCCAGCAGCTTGAGCCCAGCGGGGCGCACAGATACGCAGTATTTT
TRBJ2-1 | - | few | TRBV20-1 | CSARRAVDEQFF | TGCAGTGCTAGACGGGCGGTAGATGAGCAGTTCTTC
TRBJ1-6 | TRBD1 | few | TRBV11-1 | CASSLDRGYDSYNSPLHF | TGTGCCAGCAGCTTGGACAGGGGTTACGACTCCTATAATTCACCCCTCCACTTT
TRBJ1-5 | - | - | TRBV20-1 | CSAREINNQPQHF | TGCAGTGCTAGGGAGATAAACAATCAGCCCCAGCATTTT
TRBJ2-7 | - | - | TRBV3-1 | CASSRNSLAYEQYF | TGTGCCAGCAGCCGTAACAGCCTTGCCTACGAGCAGTACTTC
TRBJ2-6 | - | - | TRBV6-1 | CASSPGEGAGANVLTF | TGTGCCAGCAGCCCCGGAGAGGGCGCTGGGGCCAACGTCCTGACTTTC
TRBJ2-1 | - | - | TRBV20-1 | CSARDGQIRHNEQFF | TGCAGTGCTAGAGATGGTCAGATCAGACACAATGAGCAGTTCTTC
TRBJ2-1 | - | - | TRBV5-4 | CASSSDSDNEQFF | TGTGCCAGCAGCTCCGACAGTGACAATGAGCAGTTCTTC
TRBJ1-4 | - | - | TRBV4-2 | CASSLRTDIEKLFF | TGTGCCAGCAGCCTCAGGACAGATATTGAAAAACTGTTTTTT